Presented here are 17 T cell receptor beta chains from one specimen sequenced in a study of OX40 agonist ivuxolimab in advanced cancers. The assay was immunoSEQ multiplex PCR, and TCRdb's table has in-frame clones only and misses some. The data hold 40,000 to 45,000 clones, with about 87% observed a single time. Sequenced material: CD4+ or CD8+ T cells sorted from blood, taken in a trial of the OX40 agonist ivuxolimab. The receptors stem from an adult with an advanced solid tumor such as melanoma, head and neck, liver or kidney cancer.

Remarks on this clone: A read error may account for a junction end that differs from germline. The genes are TRBV2 and TRBJ2-7; 9 bases are a match to TRBD2. Germline V CDR1 and CDR2: SNHLY, FYNNEI. There are 13 residues in the CDR3. In nucleotides, the CDR3 is TGTGCCAGCAGTAGGGCAGGGACTAGCCTACGGCTTTTC. Its translation is CASSRAGTSLRLF.

The CDR3, as DNA: TGTGCCAGCAGAAGGCCAATAATGGATACGCAGTATTTT. This encodes CASRRPIMDTQYF. The chain combines TRBV28 with TRBJ2-3; D is unresolved. CDR1 is MDHEN and CDR2 is SYDVKM in the germline V gene. The CDR3 spans 13 residues. The ends were cut back, 6 bases at V and 6 bases at J, with 13 bases in the middle.

The gene calls are TRBV30 and TRBJ1-1; maybe TRBD1 (6 bases). V shed 2 bases and J shed 6 bases, with 7 bases lying between them. CDR3 length: 11 residues. Looked up from germline, CDR1 is GTSNPN and CDR2 is SVGIG (reference sequence). In DNA, the CDR3 is TGTGCCTGGAGTACAGGGCCTGAAGCTTTCTTT. This gives the protein CAWSTGPEAFF.

This chain uses TRBV4-2 with TRBJ2-7; D call uncertain. Germline lookup yields CDR1 LGHNA and CDR2 YNFKEQ. CDR3 length: 14 residues. Between the trimmed V and J ends, which lost 0 bases and 2 bases, there was a span of 8 bases. CDR3: CASSQDRSTYEQYF. In DNA, the CDR3 is TGTGCCAGCAGCCAAGATAGGAGTACCTACGAGCAGTACTTC.

This clone was observed a handful of times. The genes are TRBV5-4 and TRBJ2-7, with 15 bases matching TRBD2. Losses at the gene ends were 3 bases for V and 5 bases for J; bases not matched to a gene: 3. There are 15 residues in the CDR3. Germline CDR1 SGHNT, CDR2 YYREEE (reference sequence). CDR3 sequence (DNA): TGTGCCAGCAGCTCCGGGACTAGCGGGAGGAACGAGCAGTACTTC. This sequence encodes CASSSGTSGRNEQYF. The full variable domain, in which reference TRBV5-4 and TRBJ2-7 provide the parts outside the CDR3, is ETGVTQSPTHLIKTRGQQVTLRCSSQSGHNTVSWYQQALGQGPQFIFQYYREEENGRGNFPPRFSGLQFPNYSSELNVNALELDDSALYLCASSSGTSGRNEQYFGPGTRLTVT.

This chain joins TRBV20-1 and TRBJ2-4; D ambiguous. Germline V gene sequence: CDR1 DFQATT, CDR2 SNEGSKA (reference sequence). The CDR3 covers 10 residues. The V end lost 5 bases, the J end lost 7 bases, and 6 bases lay between the germline ends. CDR3 sequence: CSALGNIQYF. CDR3 in DNA: TGCAGTGCTTTAGGGAACATTCAGTACTTC.

The gene calls are TRBV5-6 and TRBJ2-7; 9 nucleotides align to TRBD1. V was pared by 0 bases and J by 2 bases, with 3 bases of the junction left unmatched. CDR1 and CDR2 (germline): SGHDT, YYEEEE. The CDR3 loop spans 15 amino acids. CDR3 nucleotide sequence: TGTGCCAGCAGCTTGGCGGGACAGGGCACCTACGAGCAGTACTTC. Translating gives CASSLAGQGTYEQYF.

This clone was seen just once. The chain recombines TRBV7-8 with TRBJ2-7; D not resolved. The germline V and J ends were trimmed by 0 bases and 3 bases, with 9 bases remaining between them. The CDR3 covers 14 residues. Germline values: CDR1 SGHVS, CDR2 FQNEAQ. DNA for the CDR3: TGTGCCAGCAGCTTAGCTCGGGTTGGCTACGAGCAGTACTTC. Translating gives CASSLARVGYEQYF.

The rearrangement joins TRBV5-6 to TRBJ2-1; D perhaps matches TRBD1 (6 bases). Trimming took off 3 bases at V and 0 bases at J, with 13 bases between the two ends. This CDR3 contains 16 residues. From germline, CDR1 is SGHDT and CDR2 YYEEEE. This CDR3 reads CASSSDRHISYNEQFF. CDR3 coding DNA: TGTGCCAGCAGCTCCGACAGGCACATCTCCTACAATGAGCAGTTCTTC.

In regard to this clone: The conserved phenylalanine or tryptophan is not found at the CDR3 terminus, so this likely reflects a read error. V usage is TRBV5-1 and J usage is TRBJ2-7, with D unclear. The V end lost 0 bases, the J end lost 3 bases, and 10 bases lay between the germline ends. The CDR3 is 14 amino acids. Germline V CDR1 and CDR2: SGHRS, YFSETQ. The CDR3 DNA sequence: TGCGCCAGCAGCTTGGCCACGGGCCGCTACGAGCAGTACCTC. Translating it yields CASSLATGRYEQYL.

This chain connects TRBV5-1 to TRBJ2-2; D unclear. V lost 7 bases and J lost 4, with 14 bases in between. The CDR3 sequence is 14 residues long. The germline gives CDR1 SGHRS, CDR2 YFSETQ. The CDR3 nucleotides read TGCGCCAGCCACACTGGGTCAGCCACCGGGGAGCTGTTTTTT. Its protein is CASHTGSATGELFF.

The chain has TRBV6-1 and TRBJ2-3; D possibly corresponds to TRBD1 (5 bases). CDR3 length: 11 residues. Germline loops: CDR1 MNHNS, CDR2 SASEGT. Trimming left V 6 bases short and J 9 bases short, with 10 bases between. The CDR3 loop is CASRWTLTQYF. The CDR3 region has the DNA TGTGCCAGCAGATGGACATTGACGCAGTATTTT.

This chain joins TRBV14 and TRBJ2-1; TRBD2 agrees at 8 bases. J was trimmed by 9 bases and V by 0 bases; bases with no gene match: 19. CDR1 and CDR2 from the germline V gene are SGHDN and FVKESK. The CDR3 runs 19 residues. The CDR3 region has the DNA TGTGCCAGCAGCCAAGATCGAAGAGCGGGAGTGGGGAGGTGGGGTGAGCAGTTCTTC. Translated: CASSQDRRAGVGRWGEQFF.

The chain has TRBV10-3 and TRBJ2-1, with 9 bases aligning to TRBD1. The CDR3 sequence is 14 residues long. Trimming removed 10 bases from V and 6 bases from J; junction bases left unmatched: 10. Germline values: CDR1 ENHRY, CDR2 SYGVKD. Here the CDR3 DNA reads TGTGCCAGCAGGGGGACAGGGAGTCGCAATGAGCAGTTCTTC. This codes for CASRGTGSRNEQFF.

The V call is TRBV4-2, the J call TRBJ1-1; D possibly corresponds to TRBD1 (6 bases). CDR3 size: 15 residues. V lost 5 bases and J 5 bases, leaving 18 bases between the germline ends. Germline CDR1 and CDR2: LGHNA and YNFKEQ. CDR3: CASSFTGGQGTEAFF. CDR3 DNA sequence: TGTGCCAGCAGCTTCACGGGGGGGCAGGGAACTGAAGCTTTCTTT.

CDR3 sequence reads: CASSFEPGLAANEQFF. The CDR3 nucleotides read TGTGCCAGCAGCTTCGAACCGGGACTAGCGGCCAATGAGCAGTTCTTC. V and J are TRBV7-2 and TRBJ2-1, with 11 bases lining up with TRBD2. The germline V gene has CDR1 SGHTA and CDR2 FQGNSA. This CDR3 contains 16 residues. V lost 3 bases and J lost 6; bases outside the gene matches: 7.

The chain has TRBV30 and TRBJ1-3; D is uncertain. There are 11 residues in the CDR3. The ends were cut back, 1 base at V and 6 bases at J, with 4 bases in the middle. CDR1 and CDR2 from the germline V gene are GTSNPN and SVGIG (reference sequence). The CDR3 here is CAWSGANTIYF. The CDR3 bases are TGTGCCTGGAGTGGAGCAAACACCATATATTTT.